Sequencing of this T cell receptor (beta chain) was carried out in a study of low-dose radiotherapy and immunotherapy resistance in tumors. Whole-study context: Per fraction, Cohort 1 was given 0.5 Gy every 2 weeks, for a total of 6.5 Gy.

Alpha- and beta-chain coverage of first-strand cDNA came from TRAV- and TRBV-specific primers. A constant-region primer paired with the V-primer adapter amplified TCRs over 20 PCR cycles. mRNA, after isolation, was amplified by in vitro transcription. TCRdb analysed the reads with MiXCR anew, one entry per CDR3 protein. The table records some 46,000 distinct CDR3 sequences, less than 30% of them present only once. Documented time point: after trial treatment. Sample treatment: LDRT plus nivolumab, ipilimumab, low-dose cyclophosphamide and aspirin (RACIN trial). Each patient who was eligible had an advanced solid tumor with no tumor-infiltrating lymphocytes. The CDR3 has 15 amino acids. V lost 3 bases to trimming and J lost 2 bases, with 14 bases between them. Germline V gives CDR1 KGHSH, CDR2 LQKENI.

This receptor was identified in a male donor with prostate cancer. The source was PBMCs, collected after low-dose radiotherapy plus immunotherapy. The rearrangement joins TRBV18 to TRBJ2-7, with a tentative D call TRBD1 (6 bases). CDR3 region: CASSPSGTLTYEQYF. The CDR3 DNA is TGTGCCAGCTCACCCTCCGGGACACTAACCTACGAGCAGTACTTC.